This TCR beta chain emerged from a study of CD8 T cells in Susac syndrome (dated by TCRdb to the late 2010s). General notes on the study: Whether CD8+ T cell activation and differentiation in Susac syndrome was antigen driven was tested using repertoire sequencing. The paper as a whole reports these results and caveats: The TCR sequencing and HLA analysis was acknowledged to have included a relatively small number of individuals.

High-throughput TCR beta sequencing profiled peripheral blood CD8+ and CD4+ T cells from healthy donors, Susac syndrome patients and multiple sclerosis patients. The healthy donors served as controls matched for age and sex. Bulk CD8+ and CD4+ T cells were purified magnetically by negative isolation, whereas CD8+ TEMRA cells were enriched by FACS. Blood was drawn into EDTA tubes, processed within 24 hours, and PBMCs were isolated by density gradient centrifugation. PBMCs intended for TCR sequencing were frozen in liquid nitrogen and were later thawed in a 37 degrees C water bath. The sorted or isolated CD4+, CD8+ and CD8+ TEMRA cells had a purity of 90% or higher. The CDR3 numbers 15 residues from cysteine through phenylalanine. Only the CDR3 part of the read is kept: 45 bases, read in frame from the first base. According to the germline V gene, CDR1 reads MDHEN and CDR2 reads SYDVKM. The junction shows trimming of 8 bases on V and 2 bases on J, plus 15 bases between the germline ends.

RNA was extracted using the RNeasy kit, and roughly 0.5 to 1 ug of the RNA was reverse transcribed with random hexamers. The immunoSEQ multiplex PCR assay, covering 54 Vbeta and 13 Jbeta segments, was used to amplify TCR beta CDR3 regions. Bias from PCR amplification was corrected by using a synthetic template baseline for primer optimization and for computational correction. Concerning the study's data processing: Reads were annotated to V, D and J genes per IMGT and analyzed with immunoSEQ Analyzer, keeping only productive sequences. Clonality was calculated as one minus the Shannon entropy normalized by log2 of the number of productive unique sequences. For each patient and control, public and private clones were evaluated among the 100 most prevalent clones. Clones were defined as Susac-specific if absent from the healthy and MS cohorts, from 1052 published viral clones and from other ImmuneACCESS disease sequences. The public reads were reanalyzed by TCRdb: fastp trimming at Q25, MiXCR alignment, in-frame beta chains only. CDR3 protein duplicates are merged, each entry listing the most common genes and DNA. The authors' filters were not applied to this entry. In all, the sample holds more than 150,000 distinct CDR3 sequences, and approximately 90% of those were seen once. The ten top clones hold approximately 0.082% of the sample.

This clonotype was seen just once. Its antigen is not yet known. Base qualities are not at hand, and no much larger clone is one base apart. A lone read offers only weak evidence. Input material: CD4+ T cells from PBMCs. The sequence joins TRBV28 to TRBJ2-2; a weak D assignment points to TRBD1 (6 bases agree). The clonotype comes from a human donor in good health. The CDR3 region reads CASVDGTRNTGELFF. Read as DNA, the sequence is TGTGCCAGCGTGGATGGGACACGAAACACCGGGGAGCTGTTTTTT.